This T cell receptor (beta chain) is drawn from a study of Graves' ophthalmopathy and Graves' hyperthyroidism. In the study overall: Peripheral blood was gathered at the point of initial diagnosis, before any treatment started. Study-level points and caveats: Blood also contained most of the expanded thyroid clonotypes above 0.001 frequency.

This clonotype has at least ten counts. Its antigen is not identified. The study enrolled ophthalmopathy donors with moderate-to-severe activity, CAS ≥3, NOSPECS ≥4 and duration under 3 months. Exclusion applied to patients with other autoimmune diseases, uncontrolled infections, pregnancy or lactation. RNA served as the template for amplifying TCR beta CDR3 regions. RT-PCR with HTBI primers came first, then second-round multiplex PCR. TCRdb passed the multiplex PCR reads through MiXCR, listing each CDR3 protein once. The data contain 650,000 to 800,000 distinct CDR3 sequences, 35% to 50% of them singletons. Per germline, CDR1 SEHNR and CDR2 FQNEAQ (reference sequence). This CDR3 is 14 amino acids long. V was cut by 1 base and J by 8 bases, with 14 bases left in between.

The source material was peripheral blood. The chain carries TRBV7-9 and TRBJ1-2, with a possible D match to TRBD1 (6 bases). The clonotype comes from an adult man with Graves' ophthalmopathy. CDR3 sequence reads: CASSLVTGAGGYTF. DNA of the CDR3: TGTGCCAGCAGCTTAGTGACGGGGGCAGGAGGCTACACCTTC.